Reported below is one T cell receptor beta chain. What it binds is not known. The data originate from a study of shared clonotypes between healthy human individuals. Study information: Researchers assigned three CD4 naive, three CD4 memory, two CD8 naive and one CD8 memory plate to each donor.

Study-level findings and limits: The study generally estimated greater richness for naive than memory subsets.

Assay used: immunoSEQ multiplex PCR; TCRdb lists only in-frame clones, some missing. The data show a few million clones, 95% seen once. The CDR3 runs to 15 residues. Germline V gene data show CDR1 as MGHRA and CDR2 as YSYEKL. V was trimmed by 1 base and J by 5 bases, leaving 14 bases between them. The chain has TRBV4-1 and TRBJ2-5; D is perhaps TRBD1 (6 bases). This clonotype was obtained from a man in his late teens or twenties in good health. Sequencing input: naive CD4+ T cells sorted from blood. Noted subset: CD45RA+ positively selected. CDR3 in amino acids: CASSQVSTGSETQYF. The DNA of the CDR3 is TGCGCCAGCAGCCAAGTATCTACAGGGAGCGAGACCCAGTACTTC.